The T cell receptor (beta chain) described here comes from a study of blood T cell repertoires in COVID-19. Overall study context: The origin of the acute and convalescent COVID-19 samples was the United States, Italy and Spain.

This table comes from immunoSEQ multiplex PCR, and its TCRdb copy is limited to in-frame clones, with some not included. The table shows more than 110,000 clones, with roughly 78% occurring only once. Recovered Cohort 3 donors showed two negative PCRs, clearance, or symptom resolution. The CDR3 is made up of 13 amino acids. Germline lookup yields CDR1 SNHLY and CDR2 FYNNEI. J lost 10 bases, V lost 6 bases, and 4 bases had no gene match. The chain has TRBV2 and TRBJ1-6; 9 nucleotides agree with TRBD1. The receptor was derived from a woman aged 45 to 65 who had recovered from COVID-19. Material for sequencing was PBMCs or T cells enriched from blood (not recorded which). The CDR3 coding sequence is TGTGCCAGCAGGGGGACAGGGCGCTCACCCCTCCACTTT. Protein product: CASRGTGRSPLHF. The complete variable domain, with remaining parts taken from reference TRBV2 and TRBJ1-6, reads EPEVTQTPSHQVTQMGQEVILRCVPISNHLYFYWYRQILGQKVEFLVSFYNNEISEKSEIFDDQFSVERPDGSNFTLKIRSTKLEDSAMYFCASRGTGRSPLHFGNGTRLTVT.